This T cell receptor beta chain was sequenced in a study of brain T cells in children with intractable seizures. Libraries were prepared by immunoSEQ multiplex PCR; TCRdb keeps only in-frame clonotypes and omits some of them. Of roughly 80,000 clones in the sample, more than 75% were seen once. Trimming took 3 bases from V and 1 from J, leaving 3 bases between them. Germline V gene data show CDR1 as LNHDA and CDR2 as SQIVND (reference sequence). The CDR3 is made up of 13 amino acids. Surgery cases with the highest brain T cell transcript signatures were chosen for sequencing. Pre-surgery treatment included at least one anti-epileptic drug.

This TCR was sampled from a girl aged 2 to 9 with Rasmussen encephalitis and intractable seizures. The chain has TRBV19 and TRBJ2-2; D is unresolved. The material sequenced was peripheral blood, taken at surgery. The CDR3 DNA is TGTGCCAGTAGTATCCAGAACACCGGGGAGCTGTTTTTT. Translating gives CASSIQNTGELFF.